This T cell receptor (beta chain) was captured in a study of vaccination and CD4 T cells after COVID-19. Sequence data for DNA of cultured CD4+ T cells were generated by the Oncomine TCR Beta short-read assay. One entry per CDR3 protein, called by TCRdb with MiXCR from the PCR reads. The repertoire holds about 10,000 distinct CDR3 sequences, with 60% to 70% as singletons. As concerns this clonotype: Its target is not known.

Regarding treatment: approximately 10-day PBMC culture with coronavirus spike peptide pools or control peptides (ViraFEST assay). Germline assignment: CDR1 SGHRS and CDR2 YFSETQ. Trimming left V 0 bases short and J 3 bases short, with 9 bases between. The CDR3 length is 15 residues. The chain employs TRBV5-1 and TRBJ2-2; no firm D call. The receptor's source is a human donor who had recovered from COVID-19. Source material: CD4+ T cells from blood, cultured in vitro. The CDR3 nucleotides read TGCGCCAGCAGCTTGGCCTCAGGCCACACCGGGGAGCTGTTTTTT. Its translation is CASSLASGHTGELFF. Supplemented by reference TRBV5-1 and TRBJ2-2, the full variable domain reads KAGVTQTPRYLIKTRGQQVTLSCSPISGHRSVSWYQQTPGQGLQFLFEYFSETQRNKGNFPGRFSGRQFSNSRSEMNVSTLELGDSALYLCASSLASGHTGELFFGEGSRLTVL.